These T cell receptor beta chains were read from a single sample in a study of patients and donors after allogeneic stem cell transplantation. From the RT-PCR reads, TCRdb called clonotypes with MiXCR, one entry per CDR3 protein. The table shows about 40,000 distinct CDR3 sequences, with roughly 30% occurring only once. The sequenced sample was blood, either unsorted or a sorted T cell fraction (not recorded which). These receptors all stem from a human donor who was either an allogeneic HSCT recipient or a stem cell or donor lymphocyte infusion donor (not recorded which). It is not recorded whose cells these are; they may come from a transplant donor. Both conserved end residues are part of each CDR3. The D gene is left open where the match is weak. Rows may omit the clone size; those that give it use once, few, many or a size class.

d_gene	abundance	j_gene	v_gene	CDR3nt	CDR3aa
NA	NA	TRBJ2-2	TRBV5-1	TGCGCCCCAGCTTCGGTGAGAATCGGGGAGCTGTTTTTT	CAPASVRIGELFF
NA	few	TRBJ2-6	TRBV7-3	TGTGCCAGCAGCTTACTCGGGAGTTATCTTCCATCTGGGGCCAACGTCCTGACTTTC	CASSLLGSYLPSGANVLTF
NA	NA	TRBJ2-2	TRBV15	TGTGCCACCAGCCAACAGGGAAACACCGGGGAGCTGTTTTTT	CATSQQGNTGELFF
TRBD2	NA	TRBJ2-1	TRBV12-3/TRBV12-4	TGTGCCAGCAGTCCCTACGGACTAGCGGGAGGGTTGAATGAGCAGTTCTTC	CASSPYGLAGGLNEQFF
NA	NA	TRBJ2-1	TRBV4-3	TGCGCCAGCAGCCAGGGGGTGCTAGACAATGAGCAGTTCTTC	CASSQGVLDNEQFF
TRBD2	many	TRBJ2-5	TRBV3-1	TGTGCCAGCAGCCACGGGACTACGAGAAAAGAGACCCAGTACTTC	CASSHGTTRKETQYF
TRBD2	NA	TRBJ2-1	TRBV7-2	TGTGCCAGCAGCACTAGCGGGAGACCTAATGAGCAGTTCTTC	CASSTSGRPNEQFF
NA	few	TRBJ2-2	TRBV12-3/TRBV12-4	TGTGCCAGCGCCTCCGGGACCGAGAACGGGGAGCTGTTTTTT	CASASGTENGELFF
NA	few	TRBJ1-1	TRBV20-1	TGCAGTGCTAGGGAACAGGGGAACACTGAAGCTTTCTTT	CSAREQGNTEAFF
NA	NA	TRBJ2-7	TRBV20-1	TGCAGTGCTAGACGGGACTTCTACGAGCAGTACTTC	CSARRDFYEQYF
NA	few	TRBJ2-7	TRBV28	TGTGCCAGCAGTTCATCTACCTACGAGCAGTACTTC	CASSSSTYEQYF
NA	few	TRBJ1-2	TRBV27	TGTGCCAGCAGTTTAGGACCGACCCCGGGCTATGGCTACACCTTC	CASSLGPTPGYGYTF
NA	NA	TRBJ2-4	TRBV7-2	TGTGCCAGCAGCTTAAGACTAATAGCCAAAAACATTCAGTACTTC	CASSLRLIAKNIQYF
NA	many	TRBJ1-1	TRBV21-1	TGTGCCAGCAGCCCCCACCGTGGGACACGGGCTTTCTTT	CASSPHRGTRAFF
NA	NA	TRBJ2-2	TRBV25-1	TGTGCCAGCAGCCATCCGGGCCCTAAGAGCCAGACCGGGGAGCTGTTTTTT	CASSHPGPKSQTGELFF
TRBD1	NA	TRBJ1-1	TRBV10-2	TGCGCCAGCAGTGTGACAGGGGGCACTGAAGCTTTCTTT	CASSVTGGTEAFF